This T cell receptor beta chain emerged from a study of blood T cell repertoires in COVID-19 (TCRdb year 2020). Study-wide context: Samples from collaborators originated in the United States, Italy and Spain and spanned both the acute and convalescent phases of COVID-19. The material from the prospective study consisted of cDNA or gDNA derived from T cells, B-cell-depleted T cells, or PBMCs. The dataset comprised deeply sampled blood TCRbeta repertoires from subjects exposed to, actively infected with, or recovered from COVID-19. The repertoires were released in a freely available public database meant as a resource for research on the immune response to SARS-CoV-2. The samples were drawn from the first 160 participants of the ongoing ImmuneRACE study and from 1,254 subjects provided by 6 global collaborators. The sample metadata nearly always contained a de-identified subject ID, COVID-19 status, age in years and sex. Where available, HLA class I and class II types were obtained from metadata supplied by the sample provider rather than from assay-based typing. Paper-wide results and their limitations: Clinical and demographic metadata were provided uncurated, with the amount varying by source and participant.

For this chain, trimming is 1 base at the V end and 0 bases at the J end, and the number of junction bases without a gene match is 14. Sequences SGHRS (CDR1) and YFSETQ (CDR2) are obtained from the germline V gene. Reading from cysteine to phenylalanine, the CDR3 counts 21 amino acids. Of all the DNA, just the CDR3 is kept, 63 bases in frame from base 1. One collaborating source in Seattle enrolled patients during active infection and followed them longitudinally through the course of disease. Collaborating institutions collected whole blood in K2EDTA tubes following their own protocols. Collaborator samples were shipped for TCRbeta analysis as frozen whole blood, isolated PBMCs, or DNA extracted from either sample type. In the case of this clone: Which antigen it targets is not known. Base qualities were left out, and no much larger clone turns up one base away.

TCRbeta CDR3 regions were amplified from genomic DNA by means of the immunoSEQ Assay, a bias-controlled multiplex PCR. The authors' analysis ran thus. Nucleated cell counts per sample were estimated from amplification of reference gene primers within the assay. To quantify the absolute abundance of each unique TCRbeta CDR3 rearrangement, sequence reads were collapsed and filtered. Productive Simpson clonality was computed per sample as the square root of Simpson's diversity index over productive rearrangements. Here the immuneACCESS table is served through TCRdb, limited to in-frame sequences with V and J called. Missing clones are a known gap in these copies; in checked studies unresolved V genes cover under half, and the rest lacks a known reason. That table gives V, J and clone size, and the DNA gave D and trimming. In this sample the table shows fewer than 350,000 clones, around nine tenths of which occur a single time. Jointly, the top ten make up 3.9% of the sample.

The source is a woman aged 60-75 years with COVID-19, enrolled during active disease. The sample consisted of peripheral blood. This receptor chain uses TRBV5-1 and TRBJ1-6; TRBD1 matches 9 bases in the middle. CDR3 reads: CASSLNRRTGATSSYNSPLHF. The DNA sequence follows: TGCGCCAGCAGCTTGAACCGGAGGACAGGGGCTACTAGCTCCTATAATTCACCCCTCCACTTT.